This T cell receptor beta chain was profiled in a study of OX40 agonist ivuxolimab in advanced cancers. Repertoires were generated with immunoSEQ multiplex PCR, while TCRdb's copy carries only in-frame clones and drops some. The sample yields about 68,000 clones, 85% to 90% seen once. A note on this clone: Its cognate antigen is unknown.

Points from the study as a whole: At 0.1 to 3.0 mg/kg and by week 6, clonal expansion occurred in CD4+ and CD8+ blood T cells. No antigen was identified for the clonally expanded peripheral T cells.

This CDR3 region has 13 residues. Germline lookup yields CDR1 SGHNT and CDR2 YYREEE (reference sequence). The V gene lost 2 bases and the J gene lost 5 bases, with 10 bases spanning the gap. This receptor was taken from an adult with an advanced solid tumor such as melanoma, head and neck, liver or kidney cancer. The sequences come from CD4+ or CD8+ T cells sorted from blood, collected in a trial of the OX40 agonist ivuxolimab. The chain couples TRBV5-4 to TRBJ2-5; maybe TRBD2 (5 bases). In DNA, the CDR3 is TGTGCCAGCAGCTTTCGACGGACTGAGACCCAGTACTTC. Translating it yields CASSFRRTETQYF.